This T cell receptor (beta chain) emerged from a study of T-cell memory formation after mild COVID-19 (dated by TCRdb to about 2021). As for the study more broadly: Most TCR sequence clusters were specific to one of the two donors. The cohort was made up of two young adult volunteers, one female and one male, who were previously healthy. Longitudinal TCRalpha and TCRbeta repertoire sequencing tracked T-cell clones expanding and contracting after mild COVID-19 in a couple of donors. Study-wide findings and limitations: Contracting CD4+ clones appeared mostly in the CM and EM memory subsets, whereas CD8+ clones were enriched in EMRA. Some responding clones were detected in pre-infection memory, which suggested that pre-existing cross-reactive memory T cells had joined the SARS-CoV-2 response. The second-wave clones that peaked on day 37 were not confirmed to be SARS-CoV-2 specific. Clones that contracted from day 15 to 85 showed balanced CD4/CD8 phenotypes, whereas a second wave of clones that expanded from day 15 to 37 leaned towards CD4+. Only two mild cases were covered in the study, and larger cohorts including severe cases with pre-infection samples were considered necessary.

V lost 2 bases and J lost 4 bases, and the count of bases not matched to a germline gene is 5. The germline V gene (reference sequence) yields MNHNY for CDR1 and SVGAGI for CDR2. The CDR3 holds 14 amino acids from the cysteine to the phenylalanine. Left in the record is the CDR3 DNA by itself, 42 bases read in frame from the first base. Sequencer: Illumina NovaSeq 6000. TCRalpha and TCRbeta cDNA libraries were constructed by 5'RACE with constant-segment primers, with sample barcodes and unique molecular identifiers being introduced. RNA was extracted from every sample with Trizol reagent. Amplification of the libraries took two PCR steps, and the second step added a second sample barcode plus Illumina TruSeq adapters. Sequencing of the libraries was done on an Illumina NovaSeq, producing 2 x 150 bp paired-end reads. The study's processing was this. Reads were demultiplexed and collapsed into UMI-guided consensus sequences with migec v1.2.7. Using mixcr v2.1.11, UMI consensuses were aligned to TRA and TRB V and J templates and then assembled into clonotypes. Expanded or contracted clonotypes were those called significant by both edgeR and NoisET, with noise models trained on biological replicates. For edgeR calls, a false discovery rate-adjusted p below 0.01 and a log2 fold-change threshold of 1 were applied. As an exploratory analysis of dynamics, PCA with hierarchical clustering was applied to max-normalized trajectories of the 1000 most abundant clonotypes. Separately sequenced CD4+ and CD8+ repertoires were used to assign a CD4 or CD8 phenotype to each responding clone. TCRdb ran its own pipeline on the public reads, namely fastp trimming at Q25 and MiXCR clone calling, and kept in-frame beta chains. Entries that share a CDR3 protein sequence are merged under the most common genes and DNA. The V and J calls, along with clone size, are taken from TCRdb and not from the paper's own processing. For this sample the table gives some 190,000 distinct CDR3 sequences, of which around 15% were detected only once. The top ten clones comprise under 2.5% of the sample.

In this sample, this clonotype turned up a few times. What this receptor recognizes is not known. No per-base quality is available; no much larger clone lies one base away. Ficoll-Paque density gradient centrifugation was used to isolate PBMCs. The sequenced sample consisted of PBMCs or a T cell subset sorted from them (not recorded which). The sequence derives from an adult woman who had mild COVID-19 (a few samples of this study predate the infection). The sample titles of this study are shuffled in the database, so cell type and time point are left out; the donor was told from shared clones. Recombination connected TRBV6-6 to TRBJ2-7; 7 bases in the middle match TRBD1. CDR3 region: CASSYRDSFYEQYF. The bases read TGTGCCAGCAGTTACAGGGACAGCTTTTACGAGCAGTACTTC.